Each of the 21 T cell receptor beta chains below was sequenced from the same sample in a study of response to subunit inactivated influenza vaccine. Via MiXCR, TCRdb re-called the RT-PCR reads, giving one row per CDR3 protein. The repertoire holds 750,000 to 850,000 distinct CDR3 sequences, with around 20% as singletons. The material was PBMCs from blood, obtained less than 6 days after vaccination. The source of these receptors is a man aged 50-59 years who received an inactivated influenza vaccine.

Remarks on this clonotype: The junction departs from germline at one end; a sequencing error may be responsible. The V call is TRBV18, the J call TRBJ2-1; D is unclear. The CDR3 spans 12 residues. The germline CDR1 and CDR2 sequences are KGHSH and LQKENI. The CDR3 DNA is TGTGCCAGCTCATCCGAGCTTTTGATTGGGGTCTTC. This encodes CASSSELLIGVF.

This clonotype was counted between two and nine times. The chain has TRBV27 and TRBJ1-5; tentatively, D is TRBD1 (5 bases). The germline V gene has CDR1 MNHEY and CDR2 SMNVEV (reference sequence). V was shortened by 8 bases and J by 6 bases, with 17 bases between the two germline ends. This CDR3 has 14 residues. CDR3 in amino acids: CASGDPSRSQPQHF. The CDR3 DNA follows: TGTGCCAGCGGGGACCCAAGTCGGAGTCAGCCCCAGCATTTT.

V is TRBV7-9 and J is TRBJ2-2; D is possibly TRBD2 (5 bases). V shed 4 bases and J shed 0 bases, with 9 bases lying between them. The CDR3 consists of 15 residues. Germline V CDR1 and CDR2: SEHNR, FQNEAQ (reference sequence). DNA for the CDR3: TGTGCCAGCAGCTCGAAGAGGGCGAACACCGGGGAGCTGTTTTTT. Translated: CASSSKRANTGELFF.

In its sample, this clonotype was seen a few times. V usage is TRBV9 and J usage is TRBJ1-1; D gene ambiguous. V shed 0 bases and J shed 4 bases, with 7 bases lying between them. Germline CDR1 reads SGDLS; CDR2 reads YYNGEE. This CDR3 is 13 amino acids long. The CDR3 protein is CASSVEAGTEAFF. Here the CDR3 DNA reads TGTGCCAGCAGCGTAGAAGCGGGCACTGAAGCTTTCTTT.

The J gene is TRBJ2-3, the V gene TRBV9; D possibly corresponds to TRBD2 (6 bases). Germline loops: CDR1 SGDLS, CDR2 YYNGEE. Trimming shortened V by 4 bases and J by 4 bases, and 13 bases separated the two germline ends. The CDR3 length is 14 residues. CDR3 protein: CASSFGSGPDTQYF. CDR3 bases: TGTGCCAGCAGCTTCGGGAGTGGCCCAGATACGCAGTATTTT.

The chain recombines TRBV4-2 with TRBJ2-3; 9 bases map to TRBD2. CDR1 and CDR2 from the germline V gene are LGHNA and YNFKEQ. V dropped 5 bases and J dropped 2; count of bases not matched to a gene: 5. There are 15 residues in the CDR3. In DNA, the CDR3 is TGTGCCAGCAGCTCCCTAGCGGGAAACACAGATACGCAGTATTTT. It is translated as CASSSLAGNTDTQYF.

The chain carries TRBV12-3 or TRBV12-4 and TRBJ2-1; 7 nucleotides match TRBD2. The CDR3 spans 14 residues. The V gene end was trimmed by 5 bases and the J gene end by 9 bases; junction bases not matched to a gene: 10. CDR3 loop: CASSPSRSGGEQFF. In nucleotides, the CDR3 is TGTGCCAGCAGTCCTTCCCGGTCGGGGGGTGAGCAGTTCTTC.

This chain links TRBV20-1 with TRBJ2-7; a possible D gene is TRBD1 (6 bases). Germline V CDR1 and CDR2: DFQATT, SNEGSKA (reference sequence). V was cut by 6 bases and J by 0 bases, with 18 bases left in between. The CDR3 length is 15 residues. The CDR3 nucleotides read TGCAGTGCGATCCAAGGGGACACCCTCTCCTACGAGCAGTACTTC. The encoded protein is CSAIQGDTLSYEQYF.

Only a few counts were recorded for this clonotype. J is TRBJ2-5 and V is TRBV4-3; 9 nucleotides line up with TRBD1. The CDR3 extends over 14 amino acids. V trimming: 1 base; J trimming: 7 bases; junction bases outside the gene matches: 4. Looked up from germline, CDR1 is LGHNA and CDR2 is YSLEER. CDR3 nucleotides: TGCGCCAGCAGCCAAGGGACAGGGGCTCGGACCCAGTACTTC. Amino acid sequence: CASSQGTGARTQYF.

DNA for the CDR3: TGCAGCGTCGGGACTGCCGAAACAGATACGCAGTATTTT. This codes for CSVGTAETDTQYF. The chain has TRBV29-1 and TRBJ2-3, with D perhaps matching TRBD2 (6 bases). This CDR3 comprises 13 residues. Germline V CDR1 and CDR2: SQVTM, ANQGSEA. Trimming took off 6 bases at V and 3 bases at J, with 13 bases between the two ends.

In DNA form, the CDR3 reads TGTGCCAGCACCTTCGTCGAGACAGGGCCTTCTGGGGCCAACGTCCTGACTTTC. Translation gives CASTFVETGPSGANVLTF. J is TRBJ2-6 and V is TRBV5-5, with TRBD1 matching over 7 bases. Germline V lookup: CDR1 SGHKS, CDR2 YYEKEE (reference sequence). The CDR3 is 18 residues long. V dropped 6 bases and J dropped 1; count of bases not matched to a gene: 13.

This sequence joins TRBV7-9 and TRBJ2-1, with 11 bases identical to TRBD2. Germline assignment: CDR1 SEHNR and CDR2 FQNEAQ (reference sequence). The CDR3 is made up of 15 amino acids. The J segment lost 8 bases and the V segment lost 5 bases, leaving 8 bases of the junction unmatched. The CDR3 sequence: CASSHSGRAVDEQFF. For the CDR3, the DNA is TGTGCCAGCAGCCATAGCGGGAGGGCCGTGGATGAGCAGTTCTTC.

The chain recombines TRBV27 with TRBJ2-7; TRBD1 matches 9 bases. In germline, CDR1 is MNHEY, CDR2 SMNVEV (reference sequence). Trimming cost V 4 bases and J 4 bases; bases outside gene matches: 8. The CDR3 has 15 residues. The chain's CDR3 is CASSSWDRAGYEQYF. CDR3 DNA: TGTGCCAGCAGTTCCTGGGACAGGGCCGGGTACGAGCAGTACTTC.

V is TRBV4-2 and J is TRBJ2-5; D uncertain. The V gene's germline CDR1 is LGHNA and CDR2 YNFKEQ. The ends were cut back, 1 base at V and 4 bases at J, with 10 bases in the middle. The CDR3 is 14 amino acids. The CDR3 protein is CASSQGASAETQYF. CDR3 sequence (DNA): TGTGCCAGCAGCCAAGGGGCCTCGGCAGAGACCCAGTACTTC.

This clonotype was seen many times. The chain couples TRBV20-1 to TRBJ2-7, with a possible D match to TRBD1 (5 bases). Germline values: CDR1 DFQATT, CDR2 SNEGSKA (reference sequence). The germline V and J ends were trimmed by 1 base and 0 bases, with 13 bases remaining between them. This CDR3 comprises 15 residues. CDR3: CSARAPRQGSYEQYF. The CDR3 coding sequence is TGCAGTGCTAGAGCCCCAAGGCAGGGCTCCTACGAGCAGTACTTC.

This clonotype was observed many times. The chain links TRBV12-3 or TRBV12-4 to TRBJ1-5; D ambiguous. V was trimmed by 6 bases and J by 6 bases, leaving 12 bases between them. The CDR3 is 13 amino acids. CDR3 nucleotide sequence: TGTGCCAGCAGGTCGGTAGCCTCTCAGCCCCAGCATTTT. It codes for CASRSVASQPQHF.

Concerning this clonotype: One junction end disagrees with the germline gene, perhaps due to a read error. The V and J genes are TRBV20-1 and TRBJ2-1; TRBD1 matches at 8 bases. The CDR3 runs 14 residues. Germline V lookup: CDR1 DFQATT, CDR2 SNEGSKA (reference sequence). In DNA, the CDR3 is TGCAGTGCTGGAGACAGGGGTCGGGCCAATGAGCAGTTCTTC. Amino acids: CSAGDRGRANEQFF.

This clonotype was detected only a few times. J is TRBJ1-2 and V is TRBV5-1; D ambiguous. Trimming pared 0 bases from V and 2 bases from J, leaving 8 bases between. This CDR3 has 14 amino acids. Germline assignment: CDR1 SGHRS and CDR2 YFSETQ. CDR3 DNA sequence: TGCGCCAGCAGCTTGGCTTTGGGGAACTATGGCTACACCTTC. Amino acids: CASSLALGNYGYTF.

This clonotype was seen a few times. This chain connects TRBV12-3 or TRBV12-4 to TRBJ2-3; 14 nucleotides agree with TRBD2. The CDR3 runs to 20 residues. V lost 5 bases, J lost 1 base, and 14 bases stayed unmatched. CDR3 protein: CASSPSFLGTSGRGTDTQYF. In nucleotides, the CDR3 is TGTGCCAGCAGTCCGAGTTTCCTAGGGACTAGCGGGAGAGGCACAGATACGCAGTATTTT.

There are many counts of this clonotype. One end of the junction varies from germline; a read error may be responsible. V and J are TRBV5-1 and TRBJ2-1; 7 bases align to TRBD2. The length of the CDR3 is 14 residues. The germline gives CDR1 SGHRS, CDR2 YFSETQ. This CDR3 is CASSLAVSYNEQFF. The CDR3 DNA is TGTGCCAGCAGCCTAGCGGTCTCCTACAATGAGCAGTTCTTC.

This clonotype was picked up one time. CDR3 region: CAITEDSAHSYEQYF. In DNA, the CDR3 is TGTGCCATCACCGAAGATTCGGCACACTCCTACGAGCAGTACTTC. The chain employs TRBV10-3 and TRBJ2-7; D is undetermined. Germline V CDR1 and CDR2: ENHRY, SYGVKD. CDR3 length: 15 residues. Trimming removed 7 bases from V and 0 bases from J, with 16 bases in between.